This T cell receptor beta chain was found in a study of Graves' ophthalmopathy and Graves' hyperthyroidism. RNA transcripts served as template for amplifying TCR beta CDR3 sequences. An opening RT-PCR round employed HTBI primers and preceded a second-round multiplex PCR. TCRdb processed the multiplex PCR reads anew with MiXCR; each CDR3 protein has one entry. The repertoire holds around 40,000 distinct CDR3 sequences, with roughly half as singletons. None of the included patients had other autoimmune diseases, uncontrolled infections, pregnancy or lactation, as these led to exclusion. Clinical symptoms, serum thyroxine, TRAb, thyroid ultrasound and orbital computed tomography were relied on for diagnosis. It was from 10 ml of fresh peripheral blood that the PBMCs came. In regard to this clonotype: The junction departs from germline at one end; a sequencing error may be responsible.

The CDR3 consists of 14 residues. CDR1 is SGHNT, CDR2 YYREEE, per germline (reference sequence). Material for sequencing was peripheral blood. The V gene is TRBV5-4, the J gene TRBJ1-1, with D perhaps TRBD1 (5 bases). The clonotype comes from an adult man with Graves' ophthalmopathy. The CDR3 is CDSGRPGVNTEAFF. For the CDR3, the DNA is TGTGACAGCGGTCGACCGGGGGTGAACACTGAAGCTTTCTTT.